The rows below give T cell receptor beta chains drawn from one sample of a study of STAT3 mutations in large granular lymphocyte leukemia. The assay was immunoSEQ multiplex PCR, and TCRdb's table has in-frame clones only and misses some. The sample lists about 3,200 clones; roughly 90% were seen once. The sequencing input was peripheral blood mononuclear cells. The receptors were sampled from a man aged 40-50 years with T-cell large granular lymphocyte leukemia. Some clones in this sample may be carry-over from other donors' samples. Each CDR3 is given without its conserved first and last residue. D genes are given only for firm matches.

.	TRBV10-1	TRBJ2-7	ASSESGSGAYEQY
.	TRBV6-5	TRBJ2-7	ASSYKSEQY
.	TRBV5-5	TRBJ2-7	ASSLEGSRSLYEQY
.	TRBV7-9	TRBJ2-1	ASSPGGSYNEQF
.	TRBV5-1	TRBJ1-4	ASSLGAGVGEKLF
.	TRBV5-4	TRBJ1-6	ASSLVGESYNSPLH
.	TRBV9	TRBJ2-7	ASSGGREQY
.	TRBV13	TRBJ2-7	ASSLGGDAGWSYEQY
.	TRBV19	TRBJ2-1	ASSETIRATYNEQF
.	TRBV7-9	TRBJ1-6	ASSLASVRDSPLH
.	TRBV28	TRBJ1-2	ASSGQYGYT
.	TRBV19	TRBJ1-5	ASSMAHNQPQH
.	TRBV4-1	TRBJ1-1	ASSHRAEGQRAF
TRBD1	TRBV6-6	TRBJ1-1	ASSPRGQGTEAF
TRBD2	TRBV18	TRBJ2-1	ASSTGRGANNEQF
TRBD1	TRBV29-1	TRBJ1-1	SVGTGTGRWNTEAF
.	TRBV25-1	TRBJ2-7	ASSEGAGYEQY
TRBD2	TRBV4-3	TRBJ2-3	ASSRNSGADTQY
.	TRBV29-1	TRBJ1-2	SVEDPKENYGYT
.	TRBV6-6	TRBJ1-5	ASSKIMEAQPQH
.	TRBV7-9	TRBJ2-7	ASSSLGAGNFYEQY
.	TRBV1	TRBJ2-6	TSTQSRANVLT
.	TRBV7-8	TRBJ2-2	ASSPPRTETGELF
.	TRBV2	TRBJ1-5	ASSEDWTGNQPQH
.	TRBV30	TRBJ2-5	AWSVLGETQY
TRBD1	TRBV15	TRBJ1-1	ATSTTGQGNTEAF
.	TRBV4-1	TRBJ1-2	ASSHQTANYGYT
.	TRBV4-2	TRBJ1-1	ASSQGTGEAF
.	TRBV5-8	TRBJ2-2	ASSPSITGELF
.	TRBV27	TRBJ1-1	ASRNDLNTEAF
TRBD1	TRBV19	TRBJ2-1	ASSKGQPSSYNEQF
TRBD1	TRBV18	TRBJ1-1	ASSPFPRGASTEAF
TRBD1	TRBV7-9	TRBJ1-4	ASSSTGGPNEKLF
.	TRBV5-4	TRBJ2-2	ASSRDGGNTGELF
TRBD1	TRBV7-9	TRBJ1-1	ASSLVGDSREAF
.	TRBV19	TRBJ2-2	ASSLVATNTGELF
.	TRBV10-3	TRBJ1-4	AISEGRRLATNEKLF
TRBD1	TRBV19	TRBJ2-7	ASRPRQGGSYEQY
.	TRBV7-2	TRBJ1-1	ASGLDTEAF
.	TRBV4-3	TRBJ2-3	ASSQGGGATDTQY
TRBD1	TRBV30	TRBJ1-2	AWSGMGQGVYT
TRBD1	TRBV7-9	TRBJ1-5	ASSLADRGINQPQH
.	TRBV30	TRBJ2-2	AWSVPPGLF
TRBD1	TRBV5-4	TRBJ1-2	ASSLGRTGGSVDGYT
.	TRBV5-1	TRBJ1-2	ASSLGVPLNYGYT
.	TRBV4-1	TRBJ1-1	ASSLGRLNTEAF
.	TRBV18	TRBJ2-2	ASSPYQGYTGELF
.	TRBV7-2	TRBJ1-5	ASSLGGQPQH
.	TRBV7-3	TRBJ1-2	ASSLTENYGYT
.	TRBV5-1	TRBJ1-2	ASSLERRGAGYGYT
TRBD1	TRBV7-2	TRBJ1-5	ASSLERGLNQPQH
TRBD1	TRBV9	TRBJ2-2	ASSINRGPGELF
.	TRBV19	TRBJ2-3	ASREGAGNTQY
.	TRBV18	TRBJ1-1	ASSPSQNTEAF
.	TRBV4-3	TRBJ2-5	ASSPLFLGTQY
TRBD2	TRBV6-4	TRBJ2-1	ASSDSSGGADEQF
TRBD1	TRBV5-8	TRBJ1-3	ASSSRDRVVEGNTIY
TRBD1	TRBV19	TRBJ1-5	ASRRTGQYSNQPQH
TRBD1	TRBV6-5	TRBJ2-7	ASSYGSTGGPYEQY
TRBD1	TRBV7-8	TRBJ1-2	ASSLMRSAGGNYGYT